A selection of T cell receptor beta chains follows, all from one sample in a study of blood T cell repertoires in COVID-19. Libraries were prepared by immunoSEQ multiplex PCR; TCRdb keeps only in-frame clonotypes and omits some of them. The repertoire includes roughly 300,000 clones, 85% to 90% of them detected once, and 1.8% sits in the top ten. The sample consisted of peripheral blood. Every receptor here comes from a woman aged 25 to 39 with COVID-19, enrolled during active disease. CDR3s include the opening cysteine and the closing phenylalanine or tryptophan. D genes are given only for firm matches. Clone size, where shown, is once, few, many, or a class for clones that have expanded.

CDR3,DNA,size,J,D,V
CASRGQSNSPLHF,TGTGCCAGCAGGGGACAGAGTAATTCACCCCTCCACTTT,-,TRBJ1-6,TRBD1,TRBV27
CASSYGSRTGGTEAFF,TGTGCCAGCAGTTACGGTAGCCGGACAGGGGGCACTGAAGCTTTCTTT,-,TRBJ1-1,TRBD1,TRBV6-2/TRBV6-3
CASSATAGTGGGYTF,TGTGCCAGCTCAGCGACCGCGGGGACAGGGGGCGGCTACACCTTC,once,TRBJ1-2,TRBD1,TRBV18
CASGAPSYEQYF,TGTGCCAGCGGGGCGCCCTCGTACGAGCAGTACTTC,-,TRBJ2-7,-,TRBV5-4
CASSVSGGPQETQYF,TGTGCCAGCAGCGTGAGCGGGGGACCCCAAGAGACCCAGTACTTC,-,TRBJ2-5,TRBD2,TRBV9
CASSFEGLSTDTQYF,TGTGCCAGCAGCTTCGAGGGACTTAGCACAGATACGCAGTATTTT,-,TRBJ2-3,-,TRBV7-8
CASSGNRNGYTF,TGTGCCAGCAGTGGTAACAGGAATGGCTACACCTTC,-,TRBJ1-2,-,TRBV25-1
CSTTRQGGAFF,TGCAGCACTACCCGGCAGGGGGGAGCTTTCTTT,-,TRBJ1-1,TRBD1,TRBV29-1
CASSTGSRGNQPQHF,TGTGCCAGTAGTACAGGGTCCAGGGGCAATCAGCCCCAGCATTTT,-,TRBJ1-5,-,TRBV19
CASSAGQFSNQPQHF,TGTGCCAGCAGCGCGGGACAGTTTAGCAATCAGCCCCAGCATTTT,-,TRBJ1-5,TRBD1,TRBV7-6
CSVDTGKPNTEAFF,TGCAGCGTCGACACCGGGAAGCCAAACACTGAAGCTTTCTTT,-,TRBJ1-1,-,TRBV29-1
CASSLPQTGNTEAFF,TGCGCCAGCAGCTTGCCCCAGACAGGGAACACTGAAGCTTTCTTT,-,TRBJ1-1,-,TRBV5-1
CASSIRGADEKLFF,TGTGCCAGTAGTATCAGGGGAGCTGATGAAAAACTGTTTTTT,-,TRBJ1-4,-,TRBV19
CASSLGTAGGQPQHF,TGTGCCAGCAGTTTAGGGACCGCCGGGGGTCAGCCCCAGCATTTT,-,TRBJ1-5,-,TRBV27
CATRWAGRDTQYF,TGTGCCACAAGATGGGCGGGGAGAGATACGCAGTATTTT,few,TRBJ2-3,-,TRBV6-5